This T cell receptor beta chain stems from a study of blood T cell repertoires in COVID-19. Per the original methods: Reference gene primer amplification yielded estimated nucleated cell counts. Data came from immunoSEQ multiplex PCR; TCRdb stores just in-frame clones and leaves some out. Clone size and the V and J calls come from that table; the DNA yielded D and trimming. The sample records about 98,000 clones, 70% to 90% being singletons. Germline CDR1 is SGHAT and CDR2 is FQNNGV. The CDR3 runs 15 residues. V was pared by 7 bases and J by 7 bases, with 14 bases of the junction left unmatched. The chain couples TRBV11-2 to TRBJ2-5, with 8 positions matching TRBD2. The clonotype was recovered from a man aged 45-60 years with active COVID-19. The specimen was peripheral blood. The CDR3 loop is CASKPNGGVAGTQYF. CDR3 in DNA: TGTGCCAGCAAACCCAACGGGGGGGTCGCCGGGACCCAGTACTTC.